The 12 T cell receptor beta chains below all came from one sample that was sequenced in a study of CD8 T cells in Susac syndrome. RNA, at about 0.45 to 1 ug, was reverse transcribed with random hexamers. MiXCR, run by TCRdb on the immunoSEQ multiplex PCR reads, gives a single entry per CDR3 protein. The sample has some 260,000 distinct CDR3 sequences; approximately 81% are singletons. What was sequenced was CD8+ T cells from PBMCs. These receptors all stem from a human donor with multiple sclerosis.

A word on this clonotype: At one of its ends the junction is not consistent with the germline gene, which may arise from a read error. The V call is TRBV14, the J call TRBJ2-7; D is unclear. This CDR3 contains 12 residues. CDR1 is SGHDN and CDR2 is FVKESK in the germline V gene. The CDR3 loop reads CAGSQESYEQYF. The CDR3 coding sequence is TGTGCCGGCAGCCAAGAGTCCTACGAGCAGTACTTC.

This clonotype showed up just a few times. The V and J genes are TRBV27 and TRBJ2-7; 9 bases line up with TRBD1. The length of the CDR3 is 15 residues. Germline V gene sequence: CDR1 MNHEY, CDR2 SMNVEV (reference sequence). Trimming cost V 3 bases and J 2 bases; bases outside gene matches: 5. The CDR3 sequence: CASSFLRTGAYEQYF. The CDR3 nucleotides read TGTGCCAGCAGTTTTCTTAGGACAGGGGCCTACGAGCAGTACTTC.

The chain joins TRBV12-3 or TRBV12-4 to TRBJ1-3; D not certain. Trimming removed 5 bases at V and 3 bases at J, with 11 bases between. This CDR3 spans 14 amino acids. The CDR3 DNA is TGTGCCAGCAGTCCCCGCGTCCTTGGAAACACCATATATTTT. This gives the protein CASSPRVLGNTIYF.

The chain couples TRBV18 to TRBJ1-3; possible D gene TRBD1, 6 bases. The CDR3 runs to 18 residues. V lost 0 bases and J 6 bases, leaving 21 bases between the germline ends. The germline gives CDR1 KGHSH, CDR2 LQKENI. The CDR3 spells CASSPPTFGGKAENTIYF. In DNA form, the CDR3 reads TGTGCCAGCTCACCACCGACCTTCGGGGGCAAGGCTGAAAACACCATATATTTT.

The chain recombines TRBV5-4 with TRBJ2-2; 8 bases are a match to TRBD1. CDR3 length equals 16 residues. CDR1 and CDR2 (germline): SGHNT, YYREEE (reference sequence). The V segment lost 3 bases and the J segment 0 bases; nucleotides outside the gene matches: 4. CDR3 DNA: TGTGCCAGCAGCTACCCGGACAGGGCGAACACCGGGGAGCTGTTTTTT. The encoded protein is CASSYPDRANTGELFF. Full variable domain (rest looked up from reference TRBV5-4 and TRBJ2-2): ETGVTQSPTHLIKTRGQQVTLRCSSQSGHNTVSWYQQALGQGPQFIFQYYREEENGRGNFPPRFSGLQFPNYSSELNVNALELDDSALYLCASSYPDRANTGELFFGEGSRLTVL.

The chain joins TRBV7-2 to TRBJ2-7; D not resolved. The CDR3 runs 14 residues. Trimming removed 5 bases from V and 1 base from J, with 12 bases in between. Per germline, CDR1 SGHTA and CDR2 FQGNSA. The CDR3 here is CASSPWGPSYEQYF. The CDR3 region has the DNA TGTGCCAGCAGCCCATGGGGTCCATCCTACGAGCAGTACTTC.

This chain links TRBV27 with TRBJ2-7, with D possibly being TRBD1 (5 bases). This CDR3 region has 14 residues. With 2 bases removed from V and 3 bases from J, the gap between germline ends came to 11 bases. Per the germline V gene, CDR1 is MNHEY and CDR2 is SMNVEV (reference sequence). The DNA of the CDR3 is TGTGCCAGCAGTTTAGGGCAGGGCTACTACGAGCAGTACTTC. Its protein product is CASSLGQGYYEQYF.

The chain combines TRBV7-9 with TRBJ2-1; 10 bases agree with TRBD2. V was pared by 1 base and J by 4 bases, with 4 bases of the junction left unmatched. The CDR3 loop spans 16 amino acids. The germline gives CDR1 SEHNR, CDR2 FQNEAQ (reference sequence). DNA of the CDR3: TGTGCCAGCAGCTTAGAGCCGGGACTAGCGTACAATGAGCAGTTCTTC. Translated: CASSLEPGLAYNEQFF.

A few counts support this clonotype. DNA for the CDR3: TGTGCCAGCAGCCCGGACCCCTACGAGCAGTACTTC. Its translation is CASSPDPYEQYF. The V call is TRBV7-9, the J call TRBJ2-7; unclear D gene. V lost 5 bases to trimming and J lost 2 bases, with 7 bases between them. This CDR3 is 12 amino acids long. From germline, CDR1 is SEHNR and CDR2 FQNEAQ (reference sequence).

The chain combines TRBV20-1 with TRBJ2-7; 7 bases are a match to TRBD2. Germline loops: CDR1 DFQATT, CDR2 SNEGSKA (reference sequence). CDR3 length equals 12 residues. V was clipped by 6 bases and J by 3 bases; unmatched bases: 5. CDR3 nucleotides: TGCAGTGCGCGGGAGACCATCTACGAGCAGTACTTC. It specifies CSARETIYEQYF.

The chain recombines TRBV5-4 with TRBJ2-1; D may be TRBD2 (5 bases). Germline V gene lookup returns CDR1 SGHNT and CDR2 YYREEE (reference sequence). Trimming removed 4 bases at V and 10 bases at J, with 9 bases between. The CDR3 has 11 residues. Here the CDR3 DNA reads TGTGCCAGCAGCGCCCCGGGAGAGCAGTTCTTC. It translates to CASSAPGEQFF.

The sample holds one count of this clonotype. The CDR3 here is CASSLGGRQGREKLFF. CDR3 DNA: TGTGCCAGCAGTTTAGGAGGACGACAGGGTCGAGAAAAACTGTTTTTT. The V gene is TRBV27, the J gene TRBJ1-4; 7 nucleotides agree with TRBD1. Per germline, CDR1 MNHEY and CDR2 SMNVEV (reference sequence). The CDR3 runs to 16 residues. After removal of 2 bases from V and 8 bases from J, the junction contained 11 bases not matched to a gene.